This T cell receptor beta chain was obtained from a study of T-cell reconstitution after alpha-beta-depleted transplantation in children. A library of TCRbeta sequences, prepared with unique molecular identifiers, was generated. TCRdb reprocessed the PCR reads via MiXCR and lists one record per CDR3 protein. The sample records some 290,000 distinct CDR3 sequences, 23% being singletons. Study-wide findings and caveats: Diversity of TCRbeta at day 60 was high in some patients, arising from surviving recipient T cells and thymic progenitors. Several hundred expanded graft clones reportedly supplied alpha-beta T cells about two months after transplant. Hyperexpanded clones declined; after one year, newly produced T cells mostly supplied diversity.

This CDR3 has 15 residues. V dropped 5 bases and J dropped 3; count of bases not matched to a gene: 10. Per the germline V gene, CDR1 is DFQATT and CDR2 is SNEGSKA (reference sequence). A word on this clonotype: Its antigen remains unidentified.

This TCR was recovered from a male patient younger than 18 who had a stem cell transplant for acute lymphoblastic leukemia, so the T cells may come from the graft donor. The J gene is TRBJ2-1, the V gene TRBV20-1; 7 positions match TRBD2. Sequences were derived from PBMCs, mostly from graft donor cells, sampled 180 days after TCRalphabeta/CD19-depleted stem cell transplant. The CDR3 loop reads CSAHLAIAGYNEQFF. The CDR3 DNA is TGCAGTGCTCACTTAGCAATAGCGGGCTACAATGAGCAGTTCTTC.